One and the same sample provided the 17 T cell receptor beta chains below, sequenced in a study of blood T cell repertoires in COVID-19. The repertoire was sequenced with immunoSEQ multiplex PCR; TCRdb's copy has only in-frame clones and lacks some. The sample has over 140,000 clones; over 65% are singletons. The sequencing input was peripheral blood. All receptors come from a woman older than 75 with active or convalescent COVID-19.

To note about this clone: The same CDR3 also results from other DNA sequences found in this sample. Written as DNA, the CDR3 is TGTGCCAGCAGCCTTCGGACAGGGAGGAACACTGAAGCTTTCTTT. Its protein is CASSLRTGRNTEAFF. This chain uses TRBV14 with TRBJ1-1, with TRBD1 matching 8 bases. This CDR3 contains 15 residues. Germline V gene sequence: CDR1 SGHDN, CDR2 FVKESK. With 4 bases clipped from V and 1 base from J, the junction kept 5 bases outside the gene matches. Looking up the rest from reference TRBV14 and TRBJ1-1 gives the full variable domain: EAGVTQFPSHSVIEKGQTVTLRCDPISGHDNLYWYRRVMGKEIKFLLHFVKESKQDESGMPNNRFLAERTGGTYSTLKVQPAELEDSGVYFCASSLRTGRNTEAFFGQGTRLTVV.

The J gene is TRBJ2-3, the V gene TRBV6-4; 13 positions agree with TRBD2. This CDR3 contains 16 residues. Looked up from germline, CDR1 is MRHNA and CDR2 is SNTAGT. J gave up 5 bases and V 7 bases, and 9 bases lay outside the gene matches. As DNA, the CDR3 is TGTGCCAGCACAAAGACTAGCGGGGGGCCTCGAGATACGCAGTATTTT. This translates into CASTKTSGGPRDTQYF.

This clone appeared a single time. The chain employs TRBV7-9 and TRBJ1-4; 8 nucleotides line up with TRBD1. The germline gives CDR1 SEHNR, CDR2 FQNEAQ (reference sequence). This CDR3 has 15 amino acids. V gave up 5 bases and J gave up 8 bases; unmatched junction bases: 10. CDR3 nucleotide sequence: TGTGCCAGCAGCCAAGTGACAGGGGAAGGAGAAAAACTGTTTTTT. It specifies CASSQVTGEGEKLFF.

A single count supports this clone. The chain combines TRBV25-1 with TRBJ1-6, with D possibly TRBD1 on 5 matching bases. The CDR3 is made up of 14 amino acids. V gave up 3 bases and J gave up 5 bases, with 8 bases separating them. Per the germline V gene, CDR1 is MGHDK and CDR2 is SYGVNS. CDR3 sequence: CASSDGGNNSPLHF. The CDR3, as DNA: TGTGCCAGCAGTGACGGGGGGAATAATTCACCCCTCCACTTT. The entire variable domain, with the rest obtained from reference TRBV25-1 and TRBJ1-6, is as follows: EADIYQTPRYLVIGTGKKITLECSQTMGHDKMYWYQQDPGMELHLIHYSYGVNSTEKGDLSSESTVSRIRTEHFPLTLESARPSHTSQYLCASSDGGNNSPLHFGNGTRLTVT.

The chain recombines TRBV5-1 with TRBJ1-1; perhaps TRBD1 as D (5 bases). With 4 bases removed from V and 0 bases from J, the gap between germline ends came to 13 bases. The CDR3 length is 15 residues. Germline CDR1 SGHRS, CDR2 YFSETQ. The CDR3 nucleotides are TGCGCCAGCAGCCCCGGGTGGGGCCTGAACACTGAAGCTTTCTTT. It codes for CASSPGWGLNTEAFF.

V is TRBV6-1 and J is TRBJ2-7, with 12 bases fitting TRBD1. The J segment lost 4 bases and the V segment lost 7 bases, leaving 8 bases of the junction unmatched. The CDR3 runs to 15 residues. CDR1 and CDR2 (germline): MNHNS, SASEGT. CDR3 in amino acids: CASNSGTGGLYEQYF. The CDR3 nucleotides are TGTGCCAGCAATTCCGGGACAGGGGGCTTATACGAGCAGTACTTC.

The rearrangement joins TRBV30 to TRBJ1-6; the D is unclear. V dropped 0 bases and J dropped 6 bases, with 9 bases sitting between them. Germline V gene lookup returns CDR1 GTSNPN and CDR2 SVGIG (reference sequence). The CDR3 loop spans 14 amino acids. CDR3 DNA sequence: TGTGCCTGGAGTGTACTGATCGGTAATTCACCCCTCCACTTT. This gives the protein CAWSVLIGNSPLHF.

J is TRBJ2-5 and V is TRBV24-1, with D perhaps TRBD2 (5 bases). Deletions cut 4 bases from V and 5 bases from J, with 16 bases between. The CDR3 length is 15 residues. Germline V lookup: CDR1 KGHDR, CDR2 SFDVKD. CDR3 nucleotides: TGTGCCACCAGTGACTCCACTAGACCCTACGAGACCCAGTACTTC. As protein: CATSDSTRPYETQYF.

The V gene is TRBV6-5, the J gene TRBJ1-6, with 7 bases that match TRBD1. Germline V gives CDR1 MNHEY, CDR2 SVGAGI. The CDR3 has 15 residues. The junction had 7 bases not matched to a gene; V was cut back by 7 bases and J by 4 bases. This CDR3 reads CASIPGQTYNSPLHF. The CDR3 DNA is TGTGCCAGCATCCCGGGACAGACGTATAATTCACCCCTCCACTTT.

The chain recombines TRBV30 with TRBJ1-5, with D perhaps TRBD1 (5 bases). Per the germline V gene, CDR1 is GTSNPN and CDR2 is SVGIG (reference sequence). This CDR3 is 13 amino acids long. V was clipped by 3 bases and J by 3 bases, with 9 bases between them. The CDR3 sequence: CAWSRANNQPQHF. DNA of the CDR3: TGTGCCTGGAGCAGGGCAAACAATCAGCCCCAGCATTTT.

The chain recombines TRBV27 with TRBJ1-1, with 7 bases aligning to TRBD1. CDR3 length equals 15 residues. V lost 2 bases, J lost 2 bases, and 5 bases stayed unmatched. In germline, CDR1 is MNHEY, CDR2 SMNVEV (reference sequence). For the CDR3, the DNA is TGTGCCAGCAGTTTACGGGGACAGTATAACACTGAAGCTTTCTTT. Translation: CASSLRGQYNTEAFF.

The genes are TRBV3-1 (or the pseudogene TRBV3-2) and TRBJ2-7; 10 bases fit TRBD1. The junction had 11 bases not matched to a gene; V was cut back by 4 bases and J by 5 bases. This CDR3 has 16 residues. Germline CDR1 reads LGHDT; CDR2 reads YNNKEL (reference sequence). The CDR3 loop reads CASSLTPGQGFNEQYF. As DNA, the CDR3 is TGTGCCAGCAGCCTAACGCCGGGACAGGGGTTCAACGAGCAGTACTTC.

The J gene is TRBJ2-7, the V gene TRBV30; TRBD1 might be the D (6 bases). From germline, CDR1 is GTSNPN and CDR2 SVGIG (reference sequence). This CDR3 has 12 residues. Between the trimmed V and J ends, which lost 5 bases and 4 bases, there was a span of 12 bases. The CDR3: CAWETGSYEQYF. CDR3 nucleotides: TGTGCCTGGGAAACAGGGTCGTACGAGCAGTACTTC. Drawing the rest from reference TRBV30 and TRBJ2-7, the complete variable domain is SQTIHQWPATLVQPVGSPLSLECTVEGTSNPNLYWYRQAAGRGLQLLFYSVGIGQISSEVPQNLSASRPQDRQFILSSKKLLLSDSGFYLCAWETGSYEQYFGPGTRLTVT.

The CDR3 loop reads CAWSVHGGTGELFF. Here the CDR3 DNA reads TGTGCCTGGAGTGTACATGGCGGGACCGGGGAGCTGTTTTTT. The chain is built from TRBV30 and TRBJ2-2; a weak D match, TRBD2 (5 bases). Germline CDR1 GTSNPN, CDR2 SVGIG (reference sequence). Trimming cost V 0 bases and J 5 bases, with 10 bases left between them. This CDR3 spans 14 amino acids.

This chain connects TRBV7-8 to TRBJ2-5, with D uncertain. Trimming removed 6 bases from V and 2 bases from J, with 19 bases in between. Looked up from germline, CDR1 is SGHVS and CDR2 is FQNEAQ. The CDR3 has 16 residues. CDR3 residues: CASRPTSIRFQETQYF. CDR3 in DNA: TGTGCCAGCAGGCCAACTTCGATCAGGTTTCAAGAGACCCAGTACTTC.

V is TRBV10-2 and J is TRBJ2-1, with 8 nucleotides matching TRBD2. Germline-derived CDR1 and CDR2 are WSHSY and SAAADI. V shed 8 bases and J 2 bases; nucleotides not matched to a gene: 8. The CDR3 extends over 15 amino acids. As DNA, the CDR3 is TGCGCCAGCCACCACCGGCGGGGGGCCTACAATGAGCAGTTCTTC. This codes for CASHHRRGAYNEQFF.

This chain uses TRBV24-1 with TRBJ2-1, with 11 bases aligning to TRBD1. This CDR3 spans 16 amino acids. CDR1 KGHDR and CDR2 SFDVKD come from the germline V gene. Trimming cost V 2 bases and J 5 bases; bases outside gene matches: 4. The CDR3 nucleotides are TGTGCCACCAGTGATTCGGACAGGGGGCTTAACAATGAGCAGTTCTTC. This encodes CATSDSDRGLNNEQFF.